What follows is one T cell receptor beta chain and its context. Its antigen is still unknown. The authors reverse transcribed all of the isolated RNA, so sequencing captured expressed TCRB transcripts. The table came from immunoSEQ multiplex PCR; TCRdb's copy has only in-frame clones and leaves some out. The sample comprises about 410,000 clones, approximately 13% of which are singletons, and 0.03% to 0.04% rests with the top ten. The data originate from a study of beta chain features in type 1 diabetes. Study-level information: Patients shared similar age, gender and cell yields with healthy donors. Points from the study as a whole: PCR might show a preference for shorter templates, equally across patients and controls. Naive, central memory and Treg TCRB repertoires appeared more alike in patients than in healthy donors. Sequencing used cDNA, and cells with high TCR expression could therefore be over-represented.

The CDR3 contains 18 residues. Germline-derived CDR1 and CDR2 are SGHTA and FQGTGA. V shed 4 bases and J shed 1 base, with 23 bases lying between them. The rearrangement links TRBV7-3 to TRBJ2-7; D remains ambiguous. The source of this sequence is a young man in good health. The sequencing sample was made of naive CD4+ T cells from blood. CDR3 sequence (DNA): TGTGCCAGCAGCTCCAACGGATTGATGGGTACAATTTCCTACGAGCAGTACGTC. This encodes CASSSNGLMGTISYEQYV.